The 8 T cell receptor beta chains below were found in one sample sequenced in a study of tumor-infiltrating lymphocytes in oesophageal squamous cell carcinoma. TCRdb used MiXCR to reprocess the PCR reads, holding one entry per CDR3 protein. Of around 18,000 distinct CDR3 sequences in the sample, roughly two fifths were seen once. The sequenced sample was esophageal tumor tissue. The receptors were gathered from a male donor with esophageal squamous cell carcinoma.

V is TRBV12-3 or TRBV12-4 and J is TRBJ2-3, with TRBD1 matching over 7 bases. V lost 7 bases and J lost 0; bases outside the gene matches: 7. The CDR3 is 15 residues long. The CDR3 sequence: CASTWDSLSTDTQYF. The CDR3 coding sequence is TGTGCCAGCACGTGGGACAGCCTTAGCACAGATACGCAGTATTTT.

This chain uses TRBV11-1 with TRBJ2-3; no clear D gene. With the DNA end fitting TRBJ2-1 better, the J assignment may be wrong. The CDR3 runs 13 residues. Looked up from germline, CDR1 is SGHAT and CDR2 is FQDESV (reference sequence). CDR3 sequence: CASTGSQSGEQFF. In DNA, the CDR3 is TGTGCCAGCACCGGGTCCCAATCCGGGGAGCAGTTCTTC.

This clonotype is deemed medium-sized. The V gene is TRBV7-3, the J gene TRBJ1-1; D unresolved. The CDR3 spans 13 residues. CDR1 and CDR2 (germline): SGHTA, FQGTGA. Trimming pared 5 bases from V and 0 bases from J, leaving 7 bases between. The CDR3 loop is CASSLSLNTEAFF. In DNA form, the CDR3 reads TGTGCCAGCAGCCTCAGCCTGAACACTGAAGCTTTCTTT.

This chain links TRBV12-3 or TRBV12-4 with TRBJ2-3; TRBD1 might be the D (6 bases). V lost 5 bases and J lost 2, with 17 bases in between. The length of the CDR3 is 16 residues. The CDR3 protein is CASSPTGNRYTDTQYF. CDR3 coding DNA: TGTGCCAGCAGTCCCACAGGGAATCGGTACACAGATACGCAGTATTTT.

To note about this clonotype: It may be a read error: a sequence one base away is much more abundant. The chain is built from TRBV18 and TRBJ2-5; 10 bases are shared with TRBD1. Near its end, the DNA agrees better with TRBJ2-1, so the J call may be wrong. The CDR3 is made up of 15 amino acids. The V gene's germline CDR1 is KGHSH and CDR2 LQKENI. The CDR3, as DNA: TGTGCCAGCTCACCATCGGGGACAGGGGTCGACGAGCAGTTCTTC. Translating it yields CASSPSGTGVDEQFF.

With respect to this clonotype: At one end, the junction sequence differs from germline, possibly due to a read error. This rearrangement joins TRBV5-1 to TRBJ1-2; D not resolved. CDR1 SGHRS and CDR2 YFSETQ come from the germline V gene. The CDR3 is 14 residues long. CDR3 residues: CASSLDSGGYGYTF. In DNA, the CDR3 is TGCGCCAGCAGCTTGGACAGTGGAGGCTATGGCTACACATTC.

This clonotype was counted a few times. The J gene is TRBJ2-7, the V gene TRBV18; no clear D. The CDR3 runs to 12 residues. Trimming shortened V by 4 bases and J by 0 bases, and 4 bases separated the two germline ends. The germline gives CDR1 KGHSH, CDR2 LQKENI. The CDR3 spells CASSLTSYEQYF. The CDR3 DNA is TGTGCCAGCTCACTTACCTCCTACGAGCAGTACTTC.

The sample holds a few counts of this clonotype. The final CDR3 position lacks the conserved phenylalanine or tryptophan, pointing to a likely read error. The DNA is omitted, as the CDR3 cannot be located on it reliably, and the CDR3 follows TCRdb's listing. V and J are TRBV7-8 and TRBJ1-6. The germline gives CDR1 SGHVS, CDR2 FQNEAQ. 8 amino acids form the CDR3, both terminal residues included. The CDR3 region is CASSSSTS.